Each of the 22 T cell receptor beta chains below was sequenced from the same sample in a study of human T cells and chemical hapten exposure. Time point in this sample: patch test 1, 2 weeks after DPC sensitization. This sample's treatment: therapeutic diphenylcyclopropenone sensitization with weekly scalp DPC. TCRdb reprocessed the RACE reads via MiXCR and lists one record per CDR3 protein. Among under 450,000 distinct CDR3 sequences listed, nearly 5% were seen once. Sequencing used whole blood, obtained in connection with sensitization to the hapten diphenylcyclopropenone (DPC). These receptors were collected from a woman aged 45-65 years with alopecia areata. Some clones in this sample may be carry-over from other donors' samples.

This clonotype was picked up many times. The CDR3 DNA reads as TGCAGCGTTGACATAGGGGGTGAGGATTCACCCCTCCACTTT. It specifies CSVDIGGEDSPLHF. The chain carries TRBV29-1 and TRBJ1-6, with D possibly being TRBD1 (6 bases). Germline CDR1 SQVTM, CDR2 ANQGSEA. The CDR3 runs 14 residues. The germline V and J ends were trimmed by 3 bases and 8 bases, with 14 bases remaining between them.

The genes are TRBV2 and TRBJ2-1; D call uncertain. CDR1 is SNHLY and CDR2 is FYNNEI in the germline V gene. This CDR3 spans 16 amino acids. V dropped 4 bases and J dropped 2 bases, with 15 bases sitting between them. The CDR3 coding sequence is TGTGCCAGCAGTGTTGCGGTCACCAAAACCTACAATGAGCAGTTCTTC. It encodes CASSVAVTKTYNEQFF.

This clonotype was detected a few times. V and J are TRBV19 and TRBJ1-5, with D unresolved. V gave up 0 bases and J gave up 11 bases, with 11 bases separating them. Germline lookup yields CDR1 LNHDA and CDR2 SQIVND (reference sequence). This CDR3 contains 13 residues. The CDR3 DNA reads TGTGCCAGTAGTATAGACGGACTGGTGGCCCAGCATTTT. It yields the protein CASSIDGLVAQHF.

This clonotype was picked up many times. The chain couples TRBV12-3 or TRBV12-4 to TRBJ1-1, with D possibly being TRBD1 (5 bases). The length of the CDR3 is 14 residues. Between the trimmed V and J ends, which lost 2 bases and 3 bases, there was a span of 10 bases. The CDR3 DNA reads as TGTGCCAGCAGTTTACAGGGAGGGGACACTGAAGCTTTCTTT. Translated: CASSLQGGDTEAFF.

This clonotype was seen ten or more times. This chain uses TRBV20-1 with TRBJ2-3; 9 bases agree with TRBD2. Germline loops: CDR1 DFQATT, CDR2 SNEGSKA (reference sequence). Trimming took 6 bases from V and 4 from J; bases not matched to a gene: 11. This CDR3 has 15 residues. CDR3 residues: CSAAGASGAADTQYF. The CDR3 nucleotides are TGCAGTGCGGCGGGGGCTAGCGGGGCCGCAGATACGCAGTATTTT.

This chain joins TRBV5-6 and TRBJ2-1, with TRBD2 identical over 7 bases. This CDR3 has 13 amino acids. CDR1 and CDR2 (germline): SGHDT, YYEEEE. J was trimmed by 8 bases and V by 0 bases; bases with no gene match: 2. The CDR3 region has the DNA TGTGCCAGCAGCTTGGGACTAGCAGATGAGCAGTTCTTC. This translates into CASSLGLADEQFF.

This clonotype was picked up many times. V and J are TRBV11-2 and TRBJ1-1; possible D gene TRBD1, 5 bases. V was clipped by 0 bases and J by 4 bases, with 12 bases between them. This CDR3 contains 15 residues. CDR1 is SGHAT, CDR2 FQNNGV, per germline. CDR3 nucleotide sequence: TGTGCCAGCAGCTTAGAACCGGGACCGGGCACTGAAGCTTTCTTT. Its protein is CASSLEPGPGTEAFF.

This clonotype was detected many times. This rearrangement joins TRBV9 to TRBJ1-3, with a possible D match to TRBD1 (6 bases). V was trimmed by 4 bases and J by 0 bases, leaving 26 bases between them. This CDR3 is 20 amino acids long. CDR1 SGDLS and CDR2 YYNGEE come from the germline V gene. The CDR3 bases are TGTGCCAGCAGCTCCCGAGTTGGCCGACAGGCCCAAAGCTCTGGAAACACCATATATTTT. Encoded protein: CASSSRVGRQAQSSGNTIYF.

CDR3 region: CATSDPSPGTSGINEQFF. CDR3 nucleotides: TGTGCCACCAGTGATCCATCTCCAGGGACTAGCGGGATCAATGAGCAGTTCTTC. This chain connects TRBV24-1 to TRBJ2-1, with 13 bases that match TRBD2. V shed 3 bases and J 6 bases; nucleotides not matched to a gene: 10. Germline V gene data show CDR1 as KGHDR and CDR2 as SFDVKD. The length of the CDR3 is 18 residues.

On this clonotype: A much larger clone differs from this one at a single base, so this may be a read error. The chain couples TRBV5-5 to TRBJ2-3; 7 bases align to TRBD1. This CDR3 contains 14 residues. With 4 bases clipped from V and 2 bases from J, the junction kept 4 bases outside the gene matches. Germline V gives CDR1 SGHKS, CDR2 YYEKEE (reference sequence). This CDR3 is CASSQGTATDTQYF. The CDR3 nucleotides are TGTGCCAGCAGCCAAGGGACAGCCACAGATACGCAGTATTTT.

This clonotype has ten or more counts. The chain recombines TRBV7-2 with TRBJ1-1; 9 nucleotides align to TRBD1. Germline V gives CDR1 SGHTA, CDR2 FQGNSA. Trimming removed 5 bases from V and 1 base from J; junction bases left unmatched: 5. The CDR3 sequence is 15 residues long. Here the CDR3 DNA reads TGTGCCAGCAGCAAGGACAGGGGCCCGAACACTGAAGCTTTCTTT. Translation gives CASSKDRGPNTEAFF.

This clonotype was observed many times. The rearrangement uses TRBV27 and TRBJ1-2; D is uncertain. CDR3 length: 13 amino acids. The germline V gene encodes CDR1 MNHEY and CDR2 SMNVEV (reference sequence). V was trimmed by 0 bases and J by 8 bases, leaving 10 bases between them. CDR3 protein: CASSLSGLHGYTF. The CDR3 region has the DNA TGTGCCAGCAGTTTATCAGGGCTGCACGGCTACACCTTC.

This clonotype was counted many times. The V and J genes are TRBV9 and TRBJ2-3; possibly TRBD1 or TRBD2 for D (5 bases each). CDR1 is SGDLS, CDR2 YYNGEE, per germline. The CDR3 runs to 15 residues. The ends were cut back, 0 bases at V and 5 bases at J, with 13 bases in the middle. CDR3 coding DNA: TGTGCCAGCAGCGTAGGAGGGGCGCAGATAGATACGCAGTATTTT. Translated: CASSVGGAQIDTQYF. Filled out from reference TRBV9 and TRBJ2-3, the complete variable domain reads DSGVTQTPKHLITATGQRVTLRCSPRSGDLSVYWYQQSLDQGLQFLIQYYNGEERAKGNILERFSAQQFPDLHSELNLSSLELGDSALYFCASSVGGAQIDTQYFGPGTRLTVL.

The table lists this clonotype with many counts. Here the CDR3 reads CASSLTWDEQYF. DNA of the CDR3: TGCGCCAGCAGCTTGACGTGGGACGAGCAGTACTTC. The J gene is TRBJ2-7, the V gene TRBV5-1; D gene uncertain. Trimming shortened V by 1 base and J by 5 bases, and 7 bases separated the two germline ends. The CDR3 covers 12 residues. The germline V gene encodes CDR1 SGHRS and CDR2 YFSETQ.

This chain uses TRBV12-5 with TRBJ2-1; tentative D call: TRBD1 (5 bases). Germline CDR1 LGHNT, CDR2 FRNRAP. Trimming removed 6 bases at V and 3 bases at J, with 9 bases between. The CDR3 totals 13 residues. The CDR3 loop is CASGPTGYNEQFF. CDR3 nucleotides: TGTGCTAGTGGCCCCACAGGCTACAATGAGCAGTTCTTC.

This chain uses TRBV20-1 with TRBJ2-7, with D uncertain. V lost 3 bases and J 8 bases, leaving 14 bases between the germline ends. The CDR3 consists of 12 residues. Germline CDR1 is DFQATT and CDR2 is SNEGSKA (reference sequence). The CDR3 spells CSARDGTSKQYF. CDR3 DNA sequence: TGCAGTGCTAGGGACGGAACTTCTAAGCAGTACTTC.

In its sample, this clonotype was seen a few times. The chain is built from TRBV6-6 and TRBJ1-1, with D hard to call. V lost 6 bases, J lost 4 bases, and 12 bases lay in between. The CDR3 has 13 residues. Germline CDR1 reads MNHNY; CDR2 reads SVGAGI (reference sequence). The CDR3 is CASSPGRTTEAFF. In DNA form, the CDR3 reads TGTGCCAGCAGCCCCGGTCGGACCACTGAAGCTTTCTTT.

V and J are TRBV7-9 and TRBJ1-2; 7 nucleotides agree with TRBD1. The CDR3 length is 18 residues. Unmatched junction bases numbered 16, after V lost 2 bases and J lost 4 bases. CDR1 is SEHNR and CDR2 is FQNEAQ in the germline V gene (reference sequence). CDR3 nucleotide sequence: TGTGCCAGCAGCTTAAGCGCGGTCAGGGGGGATTTAAGCTATGGCTACACCTTC. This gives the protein CASSLSAVRGDLSYGYTF.

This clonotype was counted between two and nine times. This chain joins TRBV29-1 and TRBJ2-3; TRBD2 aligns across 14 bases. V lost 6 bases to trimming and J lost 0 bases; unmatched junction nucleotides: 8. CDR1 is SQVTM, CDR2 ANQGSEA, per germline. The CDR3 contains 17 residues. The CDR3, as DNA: TGCAGCGTAGATGGACTAGCGGGAGGCTCTAGCACAGATACGCAGTATTTT. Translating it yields CSVDGLAGGSSTDTQYF.

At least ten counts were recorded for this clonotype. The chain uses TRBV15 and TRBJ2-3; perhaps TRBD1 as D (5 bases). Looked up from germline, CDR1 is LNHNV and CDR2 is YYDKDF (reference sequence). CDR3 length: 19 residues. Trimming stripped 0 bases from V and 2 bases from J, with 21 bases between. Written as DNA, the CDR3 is TGTGCCACCAGCAGAGATTTTCGAGGTAACAGGATGATCACAGATACGCAGTATTTT. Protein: CATSRDFRGNRMITDTQYF.

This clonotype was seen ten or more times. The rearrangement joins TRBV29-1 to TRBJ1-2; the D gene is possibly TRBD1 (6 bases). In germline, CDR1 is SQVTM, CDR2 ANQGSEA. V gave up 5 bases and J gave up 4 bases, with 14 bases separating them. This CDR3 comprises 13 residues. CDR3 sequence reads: CSVLRGAAYGYTF. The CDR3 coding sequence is TGCAGCGTTTTACGGGGGGCTGCCTATGGCTACACCTTC.

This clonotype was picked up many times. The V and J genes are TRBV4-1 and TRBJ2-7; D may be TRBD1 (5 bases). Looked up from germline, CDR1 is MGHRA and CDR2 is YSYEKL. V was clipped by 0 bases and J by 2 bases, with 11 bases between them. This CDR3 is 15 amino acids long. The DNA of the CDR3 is TGCGCCAGCAGCCAAGAGGGCATGGGGCCCTACGAGCAGTACTTC. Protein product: CASSQEGMGPYEQYF.